One sample yielded the 27 T cell receptor beta chains listed below, sequenced in a study of radiotherapy plus CTLA-4 blockade in lung cancer. Assay: immunoSEQ multiplex PCR; the TCRdb copy retains only in-frame clones and omits some. Found here are approximately 28,000 clones, roughly 71% of them singletons; the top ten hold approximately 25%. The sequencing here drew on peripheral blood, taken from a patient treated with radiotherapy plus ipilimumab. Every receptor here comes from a human donor with non-small cell lung cancer that progressed on radiotherapy plus ipilimumab.

The chain carries TRBV30 and TRBJ1-2, with D unclear. Trimming took 4 bases from V and 6 from J, leaving 12 bases between them. CDR3 length equals 12 residues. Germline loops: CDR1 GTSNPN, CDR2 SVGIG (reference sequence). The chain's CDR3 is CAWTSRANGYTF. Here the CDR3 DNA reads TGTGCCTGGACGTCACGAGCCAATGGCTACACCTTC.

The chain combines TRBV5-1 with TRBJ1-2, with TRBD1 matching over 8 bases. With 5 bases clipped from V and 4 bases from J, the junction kept 10 bases outside the gene matches. Germline V gene data show CDR1 as SGHRS and CDR2 as YFSETQ. CDR3 size: 15 residues. CDR3 sequence reads: CASRPQGAQGYGYTF. The CDR3 nucleotides read TGCGCCAGCAGGCCTCAGGGGGCGCAGGGCTATGGCTACACCTTC.

The chain has TRBV7-2 and TRBJ2-2, with TRBD1 matching 10 bases. The CDR3 is made up of 16 amino acids. J gave up 8 bases and V 3 bases, and 9 bases lay outside the gene matches. The V gene's germline CDR1 is SGHTA and CDR2 FQGNSA. The CDR3 DNA follows: TGTGCCAGCAGCTTTAGACAGGGGGCGCGTAAAGGGGAGCTGTTTTTT. This sequence encodes CASSFRQGARKGELFF.

The chain has TRBV19 and TRBJ2-1; tentative D call: TRBD2 (6 bases). Between the trimmed V and J ends, which lost 6 bases and 13 bases, there was a span of 16 bases. The CDR3 covers 12 residues. Per germline, CDR1 LNHDA and CDR2 SQIVND (reference sequence). CDR3 protein: CASSPAWGVQFF. The CDR3 DNA sequence: TGTGCCAGTAGCCCGGCCTGGGGGGTACAGTTCTTC.

This chain joins TRBV7-3 and TRBJ1-1, with no clear D. CDR1 and CDR2 (germline): SGHTA, FQGTGA. The V gene lost 2 bases and the J gene lost 1 base, with 8 bases spanning the gap. CDR3 length: 14 residues. This chain's CDR3 is CASSLGATNTEAFF. CDR3 bases: TGTGCCAGCAGCTTAGGCGCAACGAACACTGAAGCTTTCTTT.

This clone has just a few counts. The rearrangement joins TRBV30 to TRBJ1-6; D is ambiguous. Germline CDR1 is GTSNPN and CDR2 is SVGIG (reference sequence). The ends were cut back, 3 bases at V and 10 bases at J, with 13 bases in the middle. This CDR3 has 13 amino acids. CDR3 amino acids: CAWRGGNHSPLHF. The CDR3, as DNA: TGTGCCTGGAGGGGAGGGAATCACTCACCCCTCCACTTT.

The chain carries TRBV7-9 and TRBJ2-2, with a tentative D call TRBD2 (5 bases). Germline CDR1 SEHNR, CDR2 FQNEAQ (reference sequence). V was pared by 3 bases and J by 5 bases, with 16 bases between. The CDR3 covers 16 residues. DNA for the CDR3: TGTGCCAGCAGCTTCATCGGGGTTTCGCGAACCGGGGAGCTGTTTTTT. Residues: CASSFIGVSRTGELFF.

The chain uses TRBV7-8 and TRBJ1-5; 8 nucleotides align to TRBD1. The V gene end was trimmed by 5 bases and the J gene end by 7 bases; junction bases not matched to a gene: 7. The CDR3 is 14 amino acids. Germline loops: CDR1 SGHVS, CDR2 FQNEAQ. The CDR3 spells CASSPDRVGQPQHF. The CDR3 DNA sequence: TGTGCCAGCAGCCCGGACAGGGTAGGGCAGCCCCAGCATTTT.

This clone came up a few times. The J gene is TRBJ1-1, the V gene TRBV6-5, with D maybe TRBD1 (5 bases). This CDR3 is built from 13 residues. The germline V gene encodes CDR1 MNHEY and CDR2 SVGAGI. Trimming took 2 bases from V and 6 from J, leaving 10 bases between them. CDR3 in amino acids: CASSYGGIAEAFF. CDR3 DNA sequence: TGTGCCAGCAGTTACGGGGGAATCGCTGAAGCTTTCTTT.

The V and J genes are TRBV7-6 and TRBJ2-5; a weak D match, TRBD1 (5 bases). Trimming pared 1 base from V and 7 bases from J, leaving 19 bases between. Per the germline V gene, CDR1 is SGHVS and CDR2 is FNYEAQ. The CDR3 covers 16 residues. The CDR3 loop is CASSLGSRAPVVTQYF. Written as DNA, the CDR3 is TGTGCCAGCAGCTTAGGGTCCAGGGCCCCGGTCGTGACCCAGTACTTC.

The gene calls are TRBV27 and TRBJ2-5; a weak D match, TRBD2 (6 bases). Germline V gene data show CDR1 as MNHEY and CDR2 as SMNVEV (reference sequence). This CDR3 comprises 15 residues. V lost 3 bases to trimming and J lost 0 bases, with 11 bases between them. CDR3 protein: CASSFVRENQETQYF. CDR3 DNA sequence: TGTGCCAGCAGTTTTGTCCGGGAGAACCAAGAGACCCAGTACTTC.

The chain couples TRBV4-1 to TRBJ2-7; D is undetermined. The CDR3 loop spans 15 amino acids. Germline CDR1 is MGHRA and CDR2 is YSYEKL. Trimming pared 4 bases from V and 5 bases from J, leaving 18 bases between. CDR3 in amino acids: CASSPNTNQDHEQYF. For the CDR3, the DNA is TGCGCCAGCAGCCCCAATACCAATCAGGACCACGAGCAGTACTTC.

The chain joins TRBV11-2 to TRBJ2-7; D is perhaps TRBD1 or TRBD2 (5 bases each). Trimming stripped 1 base from V and 5 bases from J, with 9 bases between. The germline V gene encodes CDR1 SGHAT and CDR2 FQNNGV. The CDR3 has 13 residues. The CDR3 coding sequence is TGTGCCAGCAGCTTAGGAGGGGCTAACGAGCAGTACTTC. Protein: CASSLGGANEQYF.

The V call is TRBV2, the J call TRBJ1-2, with 8 bases matching TRBD1. CDR1 SNHLY and CDR2 FYNNEI come from the germline V gene. V gave up 11 bases and J gave up 4 bases; unmatched junction bases: 9. The length of the CDR3 is 13 residues. The CDR3 nucleotides are TGTGCCGGCCGGACAGGGTTGACCTATGGCTACACCTTC. This encodes CAGRTGLTYGYTF.

This chain links TRBV11-2 with TRBJ1-5; 8 nucleotides line up with TRBD1. CDR3 size: 14 residues. Germline-derived CDR1 and CDR2 are SGHAT and FQNNGV. CDR3 DNA: TGTGTCTTTGAGGACAGGGAAGGCAATCAGCCCCAGCATTTT. Its translation: CVFEDREGNQPQHF.

This chain uses TRBV27 with TRBJ2-7, with a tentative D call TRBD2 (6 bases). With 6 bases removed from V and 6 bases from J, the gap between germline ends came to 15 bases. Germline CDR1 is MNHEY and CDR2 is SMNVEV (reference sequence). CDR3 length: 13 amino acids. CDR3 region: CASSSLAGLEQYF. The CDR3 DNA follows: TGTGCCAGCAGCTCTTTGGCGGGGCTCGAGCAGTACTTC.

The chain joins TRBV7-9 to TRBJ2-5, with TRBD2 matching 8 bases. V dropped 3 bases and J dropped 7; count of bases not matched to a gene: 4. Per the germline V gene, CDR1 is SEHNR and CDR2 is FQNEAQ (reference sequence). CDR3 length: 13 residues. The DNA for the CDR3 is TGTGCCAGCAGCTTCGGCGGGAGGTTGACCCAGTACTTC. This codes for CASSFGGRLTQYF.

This clone was seen only a few times. The chain recombines TRBV6-1 with TRBJ2-1; D may be TRBD2 (5 bases). This CDR3 has 12 residues. In germline, CDR1 is MNHNS, CDR2 SASEGT. V shed 4 bases and J shed 4 bases, with 5 bases lying between them. The CDR3 DNA sequence: TGTGCCAGCAGTGTAGCGTACAATGAGCAGTTCTTC. Translation gives CASSVAYNEQFF.

The chain combines TRBV18 with TRBJ1-3; perhaps TRBD1 as D (5 bases). The CDR3 runs to 15 residues. V was cut by 2 bases and J by 3 bases, with 11 bases left in between. In germline, CDR1 is KGHSH, CDR2 LQKENI. In DNA, the CDR3 is TGTGCCAGCTCACCAAACCAGGGCTTTGGAAACACCATATATTTT. It codes for CASSPNQGFGNTIYF.

V gene TRBV27 combines with J gene TRBJ2-1; 8 positions agree with TRBD2. Germline V lookup: CDR1 MNHEY, CDR2 SMNVEV (reference sequence). This CDR3 is 17 amino acids long. V shed 2 bases and J 7 bases; nucleotides not matched to a gene: 13. CDR3: CASSLGSPGLGKNEQFF. For the CDR3, the DNA is TGTGCCAGCAGTTTAGGGAGTCCGGGACTAGGGAAAAATGAGCAGTTCTTC.

The chain recombines TRBV7-6 with TRBJ2-1; 7 bases line up with TRBD2. Germline assignment: CDR1 SGHVS and CDR2 FNYEAQ. The CDR3 is made up of 13 amino acids. V lost 5 bases, J lost 7 bases, and 5 bases stayed unmatched. CDR3 nucleotides: TGTGCCAGCAGCCCACTAGCGTGGAATGAGCAGTTCTTC. Its translation is CASSPLAWNEQFF.

This CDR3 reads CASSSSDSYEQYF. DNA for the CDR3: TGTGCCAGCAGCTCCTCGGACTCCTACGAGCAGTACTTC. This chain links TRBV7-9 with TRBJ2-7; D is uncertain. V dropped 4 bases and J dropped 0 bases, with 7 bases sitting between them. CDR1 is SEHNR and CDR2 is FQNEAQ in the germline V gene (reference sequence). The CDR3 totals 13 residues.

The chain links TRBV28 to TRBJ1-4; D not certain. Trimming removed 3 bases from V and 0 bases from J, with 17 bases in between. The CDR3 totals 18 residues. Germline CDR1 MDHEN, CDR2 SYDVKM. CDR3: CASSFESGVIATNEKLFF. CDR3 DNA: TGTGCCAGCAGTTTCGAATCGGGCGTCATTGCAACTAATGAAAAACTGTTTTTT.

The chain carries TRBV5-6 and TRBJ2-1; D is uncertain. This CDR3 has 15 residues. CDR1 and CDR2 (germline): SGHDT, YYEEEE. V lost 4 bases and J lost 6, with 17 bases in between. The CDR3 here is CASSPPWTPSNEQFF. As DNA, the CDR3 is TGTGCCAGCAGCCCTCCCTGGACCCCCTCCAATGAGCAGTTCTTC.

The chain uses TRBV7-3 and TRBJ2-5; 7 nucleotides agree with TRBD1. CDR1 is SGHTA, CDR2 FQGTGA, per germline. With 3 bases clipped from V and 1 base from J, the junction kept 5 bases outside the gene matches. The CDR3 covers 15 residues. CDR3 DNA sequence: TGTGCCAGCAGCTTGGCCGGACAGGCCCAAGAGACCCAGTACTTC. Its translation is CASSLAGQAQETQYF.

The chain employs TRBV28 and TRBJ2-7; D unclear. This CDR3 comprises 16 residues. V dropped 5 bases and J dropped 0 bases, with 17 bases sitting between them. Germline CDR1 and CDR2: MDHEN and SYDVKM. Written as DNA, the CDR3 is TGTGCCAGCAGTACCGACCCGGGCCGAAGCTCCTACGAGCAGTACTTC. This sequence encodes CASSTDPGRSSYEQYF.

The rearrangement uses TRBV9 and TRBJ1-1; 8 bases are a match to TRBD1. V dropped 3 bases and J dropped 4; count of bases not matched to a gene: 17. This CDR3 spans 18 amino acids. Germline values: CDR1 SGDLS, CDR2 YYNGEE. CDR3 region: CASSATGGGGKWTTEAFF. CDR3 DNA sequence: TGTGCCAGCAGCGCAACAGGGGGAGGGGGTAAGTGGACCACTGAAGCTTTCTTT.